The 28 T cell receptor beta chains listed next were all sequenced from one sample in a study of metastatic and nonmetastatic thyroid tumors. TCRdb re-called clones via MiXCR from the PCR reads. This sample has over 70,000 clones, with around 20% found just once. No treatment had been given to any patient before thyroid surgery. Sequencing input: blood. These receptors were taken from a female donor with papillary thyroid cancer or a benign thyroid nodule (not recorded which). Some clones in this sample may be carry-over from other donors' samples.

The table lists this clone with many counts. The V call is TRBV28, the J call TRBJ2-1; 9 positions agree with TRBD1. CDR1 is MDHEN, CDR2 SYDVKM, per germline. The V and J ends lost 6 bases and 2 bases, in that order; junction bases with no gene match: 2. CDR3 length: 14 residues. The CDR3 is CASRGQGPYNEQFF. For the CDR3, the DNA is TGTGCCAGCAGGGGACAGGGTCCCTACAATGAGCAGTTCTTC.

The chain is built from TRBV24-1 and TRBJ2-1, with TRBD2 as a possible D gene (6 bases). The CDR3 length is 17 residues. V lost 3 bases, J lost 0 bases, and 14 bases lay in between. The germline gives CDR1 KGHDR, CDR2 SFDVKD. Written as DNA, the CDR3 is TGTGCCACCAGTGATCCCAGGGACTCCTACTCCTACAATGAGCAGTTCTTC. Translating it yields CATSDPRDSYSYNEQFF.

This clone came up many times. The rearrangement uses TRBV29-1 and TRBJ2-2; no reliable D call. Trimming stripped 7 bases from V and 3 bases from J, with 15 bases between. The CDR3 sequence is 14 residues long. Germline loops: CDR1 SQVTM, CDR2 ANQGSEA. The CDR3 protein is CSAGRLVDTGELFF. CDR3 in DNA: TGCAGCGCCGGGCGGCTAGTAGACACCGGGGAGCTGTTTTTT.

This clone was seen more than once but under ten times. A read error may be the cause here, since a much bigger clone is one base away. The same CDR3 is also encoded by other DNA sequences in this sample. This rearrangement joins TRBV29-1 to TRBJ1-2, with D possibly matching TRBD1 (6 bases). The CDR3 length is 11 residues. Germline CDR1 reads SQVTM; CDR2 reads ANQGSEA. V was shortened by 4 bases and J by 8 bases, with 11 bases between the two germline ends. DNA of the CDR3: TGCAGCGTTGCTGAGGGGGGAGGCTACACCTTC. Translation gives CSVAEGGGYTF.

This clone was seen at least ten times. V usage is TRBV30 and J usage is TRBJ1-2, with D possibly matching TRBD1 (5 bases). V was shortened by 0 bases and J by 6 bases, with 11 bases between the two germline ends. Germline assignment: CDR1 GTSNPN and CDR2 SVGIG (reference sequence). CDR3 length equals 13 residues. In nucleotides, the CDR3 is TGTGCCTGGAGTGTCTCTGGGGGGAATGGCTACACCTTC. As protein: CAWSVSGGNGYTF.

The chain uses TRBV12-3 or TRBV12-4 and TRBJ2-7; 8 bases fit TRBD2. The length of the CDR3 is 16 residues. Trimming cost V 6 bases and J 7 bases; bases outside gene matches: 17. CDR3 residues: CASSLLRLACPGEQYF. The DNA for the CDR3 is TGTGCCAGCAGCCTACTCCGACTAGCGTGTCCCGGGGAGCAGTACTTC.

Regarding this clone: A much more abundant neighbour one base away suggests this may be a read error. The CDR3 bases are TGTGCCATCAGCTTTGAAAGTGGAGCCGGTGGCTACACCTTC. Its protein product is CAISFESGAGGYTF. The chain carries TRBV5-4 and TRBJ1-2; D unresolved. Germline loops: CDR1 SGHNT, CDR2 YYREEE (reference sequence). The CDR3 has 14 residues.

The chain employs TRBV20-1 and TRBJ1-1, with 7 positions matching TRBD1. The V segment lost 0 bases and the J segment 8 bases; nucleotides outside the gene matches: 9. Germline lookup yields CDR1 DFQATT and CDR2 SNEGSKA (reference sequence). The CDR3 runs to 14 residues. The CDR3 nucleotides read TGCAGTGCTAGAGATCCGGGAGGGGGCGTCGAAGCTTTCTTT. It encodes CSARDPGGGVEAFF.

This clone was recorded many times. The chain couples TRBV30 to TRBJ1-5, with TRBD1 matching 9 bases. In germline, CDR1 is GTSNPN, CDR2 SVGIG (reference sequence). The CDR3 is made up of 15 amino acids. Germline trimming cut 0 bases from V and 7 bases from J; bases unmatched to any gene: 7. Here the CDR3 reads CAWSVSGQGRQPQHF. As DNA, the CDR3 is TGTGCCTGGAGTGTATCTGGACAGGGGAGACAGCCCCAGCATTTT.

This clone was found a few times. The junction departs from germline at one end; a sequencing error may be responsible. The genes are TRBV6-1 and TRBJ1-4; no reliable D call. CDR1 is MNHNS, CDR2 SASEGT, per germline. There are 14 residues in the CDR3. For the CDR3, the DNA is TGTACCAGCAACGCGGGGAGAACTAATGAAAAACTGTTTTTT. This gives the protein CTSNAGRTNEKLFF.

The rearrangement links TRBV30 to TRBJ2-1; 8 positions match TRBD2. Germline CDR1 and CDR2: GTSNPN and SVGIG (reference sequence). The trim removed 2 bases at V and 5 bases at J, leaving 14 bases unmatched. CDR3 size: 17 residues. CDR3 region: CAWSSLRREVLDNEQFF. CDR3 in DNA: TGTGCCTGGAGTTCCCTTCGGCGGGAGGTCTTGGACAATGAGCAGTTCTTC. The whole variable domain, filled in from reference TRBV30 and TRBJ2-1, reads SQTIHQWPATLVQPVGSPLSLECTVEGTSNPNLYWYRQAAGRGLQLLFYSVGIGQISSEVPQNLSASRPQDRQFILSSKKLLLSDSGFYLCAWSSLRREVLDNEQFFGPGTRLTVL.

This clone showed up many times. V and J are TRBV6-1 and TRBJ2-7, with D possibly TRBD2 on 6 matching bases. The CDR3 spans 14 residues. Trimming removed 6 bases from V and 0 bases from J, with 12 bases in between. Germline CDR1 and CDR2: MNHNS and SASEGT. The CDR3 loop is CASRRDSSSYEQYF. Written as DNA, the CDR3 is TGTGCCAGCAGGCGGGACTCGAGCTCCTACGAGCAGTACTTC.

This clone was picked up many times. Just one base apart from a much larger clone, this may be a read error. The chain's CDR3 is CASSLLTSGLGEQLF. CDR3 coding DNA: TGTGCCAGCAGCTTACTAACTAGCGGGCTAGGGGAGCAGCTCTTC. The chain couples TRBV11-3 to TRBJ2-1, with TRBD2 matching 9 bases. Germline-derived CDR1 and CDR2 are SGHNT and YENEEA. CDR3 length: 15 residues.

This clone has a count of ten or more. This chain connects TRBV6-1 to TRBJ1-5, with TRBD1 identical over 7 bases. The CDR3 consists of 13 residues. The trim removed 6 bases at V and 7 bases at J, leaving 6 bases unmatched. Germline V lookup: CDR1 MNHNS, CDR2 SASEGT. The CDR3 protein is CASRTGPGQPQHF. In DNA, the CDR3 is TGTGCCAGCAGGACAGGGCCTGGCCAGCCCCAGCATTTT.

This clone was counted at least ten times. This CDR3 reads CASSFRFGTLEEKLFF. CDR3 bases: TGTGCCAGCAGTTTCCGTTTCGGGACCCTGGAGGAAAAACTGTTTTTT. This chain links TRBV28 with TRBJ1-4, with D tentatively TRBD1 (5 bases). Trimming cost V 3 bases and J 8 bases, with 19 bases left between them. Germline CDR1 reads MDHEN; CDR2 reads SYDVKM. The CDR3 spans 16 residues.

This clone has at least ten counts. A read error may explain this, as a much larger clone is one base away. In the same sample, other DNA sequences code for this CDR3. The rearrangement uses TRBV19 and TRBJ2-7; a possible D gene is TRBD1 (5 bases). Trimming removed 4 bases at V and 7 bases at J, with 14 bases between. Germline V gene sequence: CDR1 LNHDA, CDR2 SQIVND (reference sequence). The CDR3 spans 13 residues. The CDR3 here is CASSTTGVGEQYF. In nucleotides, the CDR3 is TGTGCCAGTAGTACCACAGGTGTGGGTGAGCAGTACTTC.

This clone has a count of ten or more. V and J are TRBV20-1 and TRBJ2-5; 7 nucleotides line up with TRBD1. Germline-derived CDR1 and CDR2 are DFQATT and SNEGSKA (reference sequence). There are 13 residues in the CDR3. V trimming: 3 bases; J trimming: 6 bases; junction bases outside the gene matches: 7. The chain's CDR3 is CSASANRGQTQYF. For the CDR3, the DNA is TGCAGTGCTAGTGCGAACAGGGGACAGACCCAGTACTTC.

This clone was found many times. The genes are TRBV24-1 and TRBJ1-5; 10 bases line up with TRBD1. The CDR3 extends over 16 amino acids. The V gene's germline CDR1 is KGHDR and CDR2 SFDVKD. With V trimmed by 3 bases and J by 2 bases, 3 bases remained unmatched. The CDR3, as DNA: TGTGCCACCAGTGATACCGGGACAGGGGGCAATCAGCCCCAGCATTTT. Its translation: CATSDTGTGGNQPQHF.

The chain employs TRBV7-9 and TRBJ2-1; TRBD1 matches at 11 bases. Germline CDR1 reads SEHNR; CDR2 reads FQNEAQ (reference sequence). Trimming removed 7 bases from V and 9 bases from J; junction bases left unmatched: 8. The CDR3 contains 14 residues. In DNA form, the CDR3 reads TGTGCCAGCATTGTGGACAGGGGGCGGGGTGAGCAGTTCTTC. Protein sequence: CASIVDRGRGEQFF.

The rearrangement links TRBV11-1 to TRBJ2-7; 8 bases align to TRBD1. CDR1 is SGHAT and CDR2 is FQDESV in the germline V gene (reference sequence). There are 16 residues in the CDR3. V was pared by 5 bases and J by 5 bases, with 14 bases of the junction left unmatched. DNA of the CDR3: TGTGCCAGCAGCACCACGCCAGGACAGGGTACCAACGAGCAGTACTTC. Translation gives CASSTTPGQGTNEQYF.

This clone has a count of ten or more. The rearrangement uses TRBV5-1 and TRBJ2-1; TRBD2 matches at 10 bases. V lost 0 bases to trimming and J lost 7 bases; unmatched junction nucleotides: 16. Germline loops: CDR1 SGHRS, CDR2 YFSETQ. CDR3 length: 19 residues. The CDR3 nucleotides read TGCGCCAGCAGCTTGGGCCTCATTCAGGCTAGCGGGAGTGGTAATGAGCAGTTCTTC. The encoded protein is CASSLGLIQASGSGNEQFF.

This clone appeared many times. The chain uses TRBV25-1 and TRBJ2-7; 7 bases fit TRBD2. The germline V gene encodes CDR1 MGHDK and CDR2 SYGVNS. J lost 3 bases, V lost 6 bases, and 8 bases had no gene match. The CDR3 length is 14 residues. The CDR3 is CASSGWGGRYEQYF. The CDR3, as DNA: TGTGCCAGCAGCGGGTGGGGGGGTCGCTACGAGCAGTACTTC.

The chain joins TRBV6-1 to TRBJ2-7; 9 nucleotides line up with TRBD2. Germline V gene data show CDR1 as MNHNS and CDR2 as SASEGT. J gave up 12 bases and V 1 base, and 10 bases lay outside the gene matches. The CDR3 runs to 14 residues. The CDR3 region is CASSEVSSGRQTYF. DNA for the CDR3: TGTGCCAGCAGTGAAGTTAGTAGCGGGAGACAGACGTACTTC.

Many counts were recorded for this clone. The rearrangement uses TRBV27 and TRBJ2-1; D is perhaps TRBD2 (6 bases). Germline CDR1 and CDR2: MNHEY and SMNVEV (reference sequence). V was pared by 0 bases and J by 4 bases, with 10 bases between. The CDR3 has 15 amino acids. Here the CDR3 reads CASSLSRDFYNEQFF. The CDR3 DNA is TGTGCCAGCAGTTTATCCCGGGACTTTTACAATGAGCAGTTCTTC.

At least ten counts were recorded for this clone. The chain uses TRBV20-1 and TRBJ2-2; 9 bases fit TRBD1. The germline CDR1 and CDR2 sequences are DFQATT and SNEGSKA (reference sequence). The CDR3 spans 15 residues. After removal of 3 bases from V and 7 bases from J, the junction contained 9 bases not matched to a gene. The CDR3 DNA reads as TGCAGTGCTAGGCACACAGGGGGCATCGGCGGGGAGCTGTTTTTT. Translated, it gives CSARHTGGIGGELFF.

V usage is TRBV11-2 and J usage is TRBJ2-7, with D unclear. V was clipped by 1 base and J by 4 bases, with 11 bases between them. The CDR3 totals 14 residues. The V gene's germline CDR1 is SGHAT and CDR2 FQNNGV. The CDR3 is CASSLGHLGYEQYF. The CDR3 DNA is TGTGCCAGCAGCTTAGGGCACCTTGGGTACGAGCAGTACTTC. Full variable domain (remainder filled in from reference TRBV11-2 and TRBJ2-7): EAGVAQSPRYKIIEKRQSVAFWCNPISGHATLYWYQQILGQGPKLLIQFQNNGVVDDSQLPKDRFSAERLKGVDSTLKIQPAKLEDSAVYLCASSLGHLGYEQYFGPGTRLTVT.

This clone was seen at least ten times. The chain is built from TRBV6-1 and TRBJ1-5; TRBD1 matches at 10 bases. Germline CDR1 reads MNHNS; CDR2 reads SASEGT. With 5 bases clipped from V and 7 bases from J, the junction kept 8 bases outside the gene matches. The CDR3 loop spans 15 amino acids. CDR3 in amino acids: CASSSDRGGGQPQHF. In nucleotides, the CDR3 is TGTGCCAGCAGTTCGGACAGGGGGGGGGGGCAGCCCCAGCATTTT.

The CDR3, as DNA: TGCGCCAGCAGCTTGGTCCCTTCTGGGACGGTGCAAGAGCAGTACTTC. Translation gives CASSLVPSGTVQEQYF. This chain connects TRBV5-1 to TRBJ2-7; either TRBD1 or TRBD2 may fit D (5 bases each). Per germline, CDR1 SGHRS and CDR2 YFSETQ. Trimming shortened V by 0 bases and J by 7 bases, and 20 bases separated the two germline ends. The length of the CDR3 is 16 residues.